These 14 T cell receptor beta chains were sequenced from one sample in a study of T cell responses to AZD1222 COVID-19 vaccine. Only in-frame clones appear in the TCRdb table, and some are missing; sequencing was by immunoSEQ multiplex PCR. The table records roughly 170,000 clones, 85% to 95% of them present only once. Sequenced here: peripheral blood, sampled on day 0 of AZD1222 vaccination. The receptors derive from an adult in good health.

This sequence joins TRBV5-6 and TRBJ1-6, with no clear D. Germline CDR1 SGHDT, CDR2 YYEEEE. This CDR3 has 13 residues. Trimming cost V 4 bases and J 10 bases, with 12 bases left between them. The CDR3 loop reads CASSPTGSSPLHF. Here the CDR3 DNA reads TGTGCCAGCAGCCCTACGGGGTCCTCACCCCTCCACTTT.

This clone was picked up one time. This same CDR3 is encoded by further DNA sequences in the sample. The chain recombines TRBV7-9 with TRBJ1-5; no firm D call. V lost 1 base to trimming and J lost 3 bases, with 1 base between them. Per germline, CDR1 SEHNR and CDR2 FQNEAQ (reference sequence). The CDR3 runs 12 residues. CDR3 DNA sequence: TGTGCCAGCAGCTTAGACAATCAGCCCCAGCATTTT. Protein sequence: CASSLDNQPQHF.

V is TRBV2 and J is TRBJ1-2; TRBD1 is a possible D gene (5 bases). This CDR3 has 14 residues. V was pared by 7 bases and J by 1 base, with 13 bases between. CDR1 is SNHLY and CDR2 is FYNNEI in the germline V gene. The CDR3 reads CASKRGADNYGYTF. CDR3 nucleotide sequence: TGTGCCAGCAAGAGGGGAGCAGATAACTATGGCTACACCTTC.

The V and J genes are TRBV5-1 and TRBJ1-1; D remains unclear. Germline CDR1 SGHRS, CDR2 YFSETQ. The CDR3 contains 13 residues. Trimming removed 2 bases from V and 3 bases from J, with 8 bases in between. The CDR3 reads CASSFFEDTEAFF. The CDR3 region has the DNA TGCGCCAGCAGCTTCTTCGAGGACACTGAAGCTTTCTTT.

The rearrangement joins TRBV7-8 to TRBJ1-3; unclear D gene. Germline V gene sequence: CDR1 SGHVS, CDR2 FQNEAQ. This CDR3 contains 15 residues. V was shortened by 1 base and J by 1 base, with 8 bases between the two germline ends. CDR3 in DNA: TGTGCCAGCAGCTTAGAAGGGATATCTGGAAACACCATATATTTT. Protein: CASSLEGISGNTIYF.

This clone was seen at least ten times. The rearrangement links TRBV6-4 to TRBJ2-3, with 11 bases fitting TRBD2. V trimming: 0 bases; J trimming: 4 bases; junction bases outside the gene matches: 0. Germline CDR1 reads MRHNA; CDR2 reads SNTAGT. The CDR3 has 15 amino acids. The CDR3: CASSDSSGGADTQYF. The CDR3 nucleotides are TGTGCCAGCAGTGACTCTAGCGGGGGGGCAGATACGCAGTATTTT.

The chain links TRBV11-3 to TRBJ2-1, with D tentatively TRBD1 or TRBD2 (7 bases each). Germline CDR1 is SGHNT and CDR2 is YENEEA. The CDR3 is 15 amino acids. The V end lost 5 bases, the J end lost 5 bases, and 16 bases lay between the germline ends. Here the CDR3 reads CASSVGGGGHNEQFF. For the CDR3, the DNA is TGTGCCAGCAGCGTGGGAGGGGGCGGGCACAATGAGCAGTTCTTC.

This clone was seen once. V is TRBV7-2 and J is TRBJ1-3; 10 bases match TRBD1. The CDR3 contains 14 residues. Germline CDR1 and CDR2: SGHTA and FQGNSA. Trimming removed 5 bases from V and 7 bases from J; junction bases left unmatched: 5. CDR3 DNA: TGTGCCAGCAGCCAAGACAGGGGGCAGAACACCATATATTTT. It encodes CASSQDRGQNTIYF.

This clone was found a few times. The chain employs TRBV4-2 and TRBJ1-4; D might be TRBD1 (5 bases). Germline V gene sequence: CDR1 LGHNA, CDR2 YNFKEQ. V lost 0 bases and J 3 bases, leaving 11 bases between the germline ends. This CDR3 is built from 16 residues. The CDR3 DNA follows: TGTGCCAGCAGCCAAGAACCAGGGCGGTCTAATGAAAAACTGTTTTTT. Translating gives CASSQEPGRSNEKLFF.

The chain joins TRBV2 to TRBJ1-5; D is ambiguous. The CDR3 covers 13 residues. V lost 6 bases and J lost 6, with 12 bases in between. Per germline, CDR1 SNHLY and CDR2 FYNNEI. CDR3 DNA sequence: TGTGCCAGCAGCGATAGACATTTTCAGCCCCAGCATTTT. This encodes CASSDRHFQPQHF.

The genes are TRBV19 and TRBJ2-2; D not certain. Germline V gene lookup returns CDR1 LNHDA and CDR2 SQIVND (reference sequence). With 3 bases removed from V and 1 base from J, the gap between germline ends came to 12 bases. The CDR3 length is 16 residues. The CDR3 spells CASSMGSGGNTGELFF. The CDR3 region has the DNA TGTGCCAGTAGTATGGGGTCAGGCGGGAACACCGGGGAGCTGTTTTTT.

This sequence joins TRBV28 and TRBJ2-7, with a weak D call TRBD1 (6 bases). The length of the CDR3 is 11 residues. Germline assignment: CDR1 MDHEN and CDR2 SYDVKM. V was pared by 8 bases and J by 4 bases, with 9 bases between. CDR3 loop: CASSDRYEQYF. CDR3 DNA sequence: TGTGCCAGCTCGGACAGATACGAGCAGTACTTC.

This clone appeared once. The chain recombines TRBV6-2 or TRBV6-3 with TRBJ1-1; TRBD1 agrees at 9 bases. V shed 5 bases, J shed 6 bases, and the junction held 4 bases outside the gene matches. CDR1 is MNHEY, CDR2 SVGEGT, per germline. The CDR3 sequence is 13 residues long. The CDR3: CASSQNRGPEAFF. CDR3 coding DNA: TGTGCCAGCAGTCAAAACAGGGGGCCTGAAGCTTTCTTT.

J is TRBJ2-1 and V is TRBV15; D is uncertain. CDR3 length: 15 residues. Germline V gives CDR1 LNHNV, CDR2 YYDKDF (reference sequence). V was trimmed by 3 bases and J by 2 bases, leaving 11 bases between them. For the CDR3, the DNA is TGTGCCACCAGCAGCGATGCTTCGACCTACAATGAGCAGTTCTTC. Protein sequence: CATSSDASTYNEQFF.